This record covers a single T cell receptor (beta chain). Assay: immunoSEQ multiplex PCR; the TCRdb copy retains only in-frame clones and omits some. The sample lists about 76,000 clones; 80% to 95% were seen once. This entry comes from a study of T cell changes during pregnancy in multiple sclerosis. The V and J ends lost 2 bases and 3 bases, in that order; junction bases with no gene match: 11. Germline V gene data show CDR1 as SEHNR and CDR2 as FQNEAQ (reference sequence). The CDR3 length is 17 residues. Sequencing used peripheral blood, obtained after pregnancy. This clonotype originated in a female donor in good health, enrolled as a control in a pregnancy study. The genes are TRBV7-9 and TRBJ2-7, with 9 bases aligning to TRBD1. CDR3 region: CASSLPPTDRGFYEQYF. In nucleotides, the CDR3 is TGTGCCAGCAGCTTACCCCCGACGGACAGGGGATTCTACGAGCAGTACTTC.